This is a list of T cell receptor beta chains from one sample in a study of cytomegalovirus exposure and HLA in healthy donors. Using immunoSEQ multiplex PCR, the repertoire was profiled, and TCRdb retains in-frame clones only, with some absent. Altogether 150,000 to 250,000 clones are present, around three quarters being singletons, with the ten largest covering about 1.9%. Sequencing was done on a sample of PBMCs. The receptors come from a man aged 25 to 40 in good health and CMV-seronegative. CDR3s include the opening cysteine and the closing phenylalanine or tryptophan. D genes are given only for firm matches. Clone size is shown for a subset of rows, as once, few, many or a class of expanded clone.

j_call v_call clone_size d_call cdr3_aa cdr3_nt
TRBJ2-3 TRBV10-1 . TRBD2 CASSQLAGSTDTQYF TGCGCCAGCAGTCAACTAGCGGGTAGCACAGATACGCAGTATTTT
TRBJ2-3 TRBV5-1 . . CASSRVSQADTQYF TGCGCCAGCAGCCGTGTATCACAAGCAGATACGCAGTATTTT
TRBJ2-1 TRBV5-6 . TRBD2 CASSSPLAGFNEQFF TGTGCCAGCAGCTCCCCGTTAGCGGGATTCAATGAGCAGTTCTTC
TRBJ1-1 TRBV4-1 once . CASSQARRGETEAFF TGCGCCAGCAGCCAAGCCAGGAGGGGAGAAACTGAAGCTTTCTTT
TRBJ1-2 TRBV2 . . CASSEAQWGYTF TGTGCCAGCAGTGAAGCCCAGTGGGGCTACACCTTC
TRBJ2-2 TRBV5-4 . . CASSLEGPRSGELFF TGTGCCAGCAGCTTGGAGGGGCCCCGCAGCGGGGAGCTGTTTTTT
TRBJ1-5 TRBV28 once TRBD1 CASSQSPRTGGGWDNQPQHF TGTGCCAGCAGTCAATCCCCACGGACAGGGGGCGGTTGGGACAATCAGCCCCAGCATTTT
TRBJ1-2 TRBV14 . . CASSQLVNNYGYTF TGTGCCAGCAGCCAACTAGTCAATAACTATGGCTACACCTTC
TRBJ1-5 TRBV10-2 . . CASRPGHLSNQPQHF TGCGCCAGCAGGCCGGGACACCTTAGCAATCAGCCCCAGCATTTT
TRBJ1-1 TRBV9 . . CASSPRGQAGLAEAFF TGTGCCAGCAGCCCAAGAGGTCAGGCAGGACTCGCTGAAGCTTTCTTT
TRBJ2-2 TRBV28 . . CASSLEGQHPNTGELFF TGTGCCAGCAGTTTGGAGGGTCAACATCCGAACACCGGGGAGCTGTTTTTT
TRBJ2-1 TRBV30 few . CAWSGATEQFF TGTGCCTGGAGTGGGGCGACTGAGCAGTTCTTC
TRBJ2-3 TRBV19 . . CASSPRDVGTQYF TGTGCCAGTAGTCCCCGGGATGTCGGTACGCAGTATTTT
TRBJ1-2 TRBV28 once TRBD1 CASSTQRWTGENGYTF TGTGCCAGCAGTACACAAAGATGGACAGGGGAAAATGGCTACACCTTC
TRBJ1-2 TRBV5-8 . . CASSLSGQREGYTF TGTGCCAGCAGCTTGAGTGGACAGCGAGAGGGCTACACCTTC
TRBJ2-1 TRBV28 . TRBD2 CASSSTSGRYNEQFF TGTGCCAGCAGTTCGACTAGCGGACGCTACAATGAGCAGTTCTTC
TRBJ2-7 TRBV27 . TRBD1 CASSLVGGSQGEQYF TGTGCCAGCAGTTTAGTGGGCGGTTCACAGGGGGAGCAGTACTTC
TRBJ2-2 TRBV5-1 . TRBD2 CASSTGAGTGELFF TGCGCCAGCAGCACGGGAGCGGGGACCGGGGAGCTGTTTTTT
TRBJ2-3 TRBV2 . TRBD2 CASSEGTSGADTQYF TGTGCCAGCAGTGAAGGGACTAGCGGGGCAGATACGCAGTATTTT
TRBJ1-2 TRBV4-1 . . CASSHPGNNYGYTF TGCGCCAGCAGCCACCCGGGAAATAACTATGGCTACACCTTC
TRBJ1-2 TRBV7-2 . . CASSSRRRQGMVGYTF TGTGCCAGCAGCTCCCGGAGAAGGCAGGGGATGGTCGGCTACACCTTC
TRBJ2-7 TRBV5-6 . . CASSFRPQGYEQYF TGTGCCAGCAGCTTCCGCCCACAGGGCTACGAGCAGTACTTC
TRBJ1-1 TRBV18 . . CASSPPKAAEAFF TGTGCCAGCTCACCACCGAAAGCCGCTGAAGCTTTCTTT
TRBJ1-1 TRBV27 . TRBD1 CASRDRALNTEAFF TGTGCCAGCAGGGACAGGGCCCTGAACACTGAAGCTTTCTTT
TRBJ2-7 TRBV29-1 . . CSVRGSPNYEQYF TGCAGCGTCAGAGGCAGTCCAAACTACGAGCAGTACTTC
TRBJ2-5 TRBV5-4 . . CASSLESRAETQYF TGTGCCAGCAGCTTGGAGAGCAGGGCAGAGACCCAGTACTTC
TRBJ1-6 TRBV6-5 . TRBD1 CASSTLGGGNSPLHF TGTGCCAGCAGTACCCTAGGGGGCGGGAATTCACCCCTCCACTTT